A single sample is the source of the 21 T cell receptor beta chains below, sequenced in a study of T cells after yellow fever vaccination. TCRdb reprocessed the 5' RACE reads via MiXCR and lists one record per CDR3 protein. The sample includes 400,000 to 650,000 distinct CDR3 sequences, about a fifth seen only once; the top ten take around 16%. This specimen was PBMCs, taken more than 20 days after the first yellow fever vaccination. The origin of the receptors is a man aged 18-30 years who received the YFV17D yellow fever vaccine.

The chain is built from TRBV6-1 and TRBJ2-1, with TRBD1 identical over 9 bases. This CDR3 spans 17 amino acids. The germline V gene encodes CDR1 MNHNS and CDR2 SASEGT. Unmatched junction bases numbered 12, after V lost 6 bases and J lost 3 bases. CDR3 loop: CASSGRWDRVRYNEQFF. The CDR3 DNA reads as TGTGCCAGCAGCGGACGATGGGACAGGGTGCGCTACAATGAGCAGTTCTTC.

The chain uses TRBV7-9 and TRBJ2-1; D call uncertain. This CDR3 has 15 amino acids. Trimming shortened V by 1 base and J by 3 bases, and 10 bases separated the two germline ends. CDR1 and CDR2 from the germline V gene are SEHNR and FQNEAQ (reference sequence). This CDR3 reads CASSLDYLDYNEQFF. In DNA, the CDR3 is TGTGCCAGCAGCTTAGATTACTTGGACTACAATGAGCAGTTCTTC.

This clonotype has a count of ten or more. The V gene is TRBV11-2, the J gene TRBJ1-1; D might be TRBD1 (5 bases). The V end was cut by 0 bases, the J end by 3 bases, with 17 bases between. Per the germline V gene, CDR1 is SGHAT and CDR2 is FQNNGV. The CDR3 totals 17 residues. CDR3 in amino acids: CASSLDLGGLFYTEAFF. DNA of the CDR3: TGTGCCAGCAGCTTAGATCTGGGGGGTCTTTTTTACACTGAAGCTTTCTTT.

This clonotype was observed a few times. The chain combines TRBV4-2 with TRBJ2-3; 11 bases align to TRBD2. The length of the CDR3 is 17 residues. V shed 3 bases and J 1 base; nucleotides not matched to a gene: 6. The V gene's germline CDR1 is LGHNA and CDR2 YNFKEQ. The DNA for the CDR3 is TGTGCCAGCAGCCAGGAACTAGCGGGGGACCGCACAGATACGCAGTATTTT. Amino acid sequence: CASSQELAGDRTDTQYF.

In this sample, this clonotype turned up a few times. This chain links TRBV5-1 with TRBJ2-7; 12 bases line up with TRBD2. The CDR3 loop spans 14 amino acids. V trimming: 4 bases; J trimming: 6 bases; junction bases outside the gene matches: 5. Germline V gene lookup returns CDR1 SGHRS and CDR2 YFSETQ. The CDR3 spells CASSTASGGAEQYF. The CDR3 nucleotides read TGCGCCAGCAGCACCGCTAGCGGGGGGGCCGAGCAGTACTTC.

The gene calls are TRBV12-3 or TRBV12-4 and TRBJ1-1, with 8 nucleotides matching TRBD1. CDR3 length: 12 amino acids. V gave up 4 bases and J gave up 10 bases; unmatched junction bases: 5. CDR3 sequence reads: CASSSGTGGAFF. The CDR3, as DNA: TGTGCCAGCAGTTCCGGGACAGGTGGAGCTTTCTTT.

J is TRBJ1-6 and V is TRBV2; no clear D. This CDR3 is built from 15 residues. From germline, CDR1 is SNHLY and CDR2 FYNNEI. The V gene lost 7 bases and the J gene lost 2 bases, with 12 bases spanning the gap. CDR3 amino acids: CASILDTAYNSPLHF. CDR3 coding DNA: TGTGCCAGCATCTTAGATACAGCCTATAATTCACCCCTCCACTTT.

This clonotype was picked up a small number of times. The CDR3 DNA reads TGTGCCAGCAGTCCCTATAACTACGCAGGGTACGATGAGCAGTTCTTC. Its protein product is CASSPYNYAGYDEQFF. The rearrangement links TRBV12-3 or TRBV12-4 to TRBJ2-1; tentative D call: TRBD1 (5 bases). V lost 5 bases and J 8 bases, leaving 22 bases between the germline ends. This CDR3 is built from 16 residues.

The sample holds many counts of this clonotype. CDR3 coding DNA: TGTGCCAGCAGTTTACGGCCAGGGGGCGACACTGAAGCTTTCTTT. Its protein is CASSLRPGGDTEAFF. The chain employs TRBV12-3 or TRBV12-4 and TRBJ1-1; 8 bases map to TRBD1. The CDR3 extends over 15 amino acids. The V and J ends lost 2 bases and 3 bases, in that order; junction bases with no gene match: 5.

This clonotype was found many times. The V call is TRBV29-1, the J call TRBJ2-2; unclear D gene. The length of the CDR3 is 13 residues. Germline V gene lookup returns CDR1 SQVTM and CDR2 ANQGSEA. Trimming shortened V by 4 bases and J by 0 bases, and 6 bases separated the two germline ends. In DNA, the CDR3 is TGCAGCGTTGCGCTAGCGAACACCGGGGAGCTGTTTTTT. The encoded protein is CSVALANTGELFF.

This chain connects TRBV20-1 to TRBJ2-4, with D possibly called TRBD1 or TRBD2 (6 bases each). Trimming pared 2 bases from V and 5 bases from J, leaving 13 bases between. CDR1 is DFQATT and CDR2 is SNEGSKA in the germline V gene (reference sequence). The CDR3 is 14 residues long. The CDR3 region is CSARKTGAENIQYF. The CDR3 DNA reads as TGCAGTGCTAGAAAGACGGGGGCCGAAAACATTCAGTACTTC.

The sample holds a few counts of this clonotype. A read error may produce the germline difference seen at one junction end. The gene calls are TRBV28 and TRBJ1-1, with TRBD1 matching over 12 bases. Germline V CDR1 and CDR2: MDHEN, SYDVKM. The CDR3 extends over 14 amino acids. The CDR3 spells CASSLLPGQGATLF. The CDR3 DNA reads as TGTGCCAGCAGTTTACTACCGGGACAGGGGGCTACCCTTTTT.

This clonotype came up a few times. The chain couples TRBV28 to TRBJ2-3, with D possibly being TRBD2 (5 bases). From germline, CDR1 is MDHEN and CDR2 SYDVKM. Trimming took 6 bases from V and 2 from J, leaving 18 bases between them. CDR3 size: 16 residues. The CDR3 bases are TGTGCCAGCAGCTCCGCGGGCTGGGCGAACACAGATACGCAGTATTTT. Translating it yields CASSSAGWANTDTQYF. Looking up the rest from reference TRBV28 and TRBJ2-3 gives the full variable domain: DVKVTQSSRYLVKRTGEKVFLECVQDMDHENMFWYRQDPGLGLRLIYFSYDVKMKEKGDIPEGYSVSREKKERFSLILESASTNQTSMYLCASSSAGWANTDTQYFGPGTRLTVL.

This clonotype was seen only a few times. The CDR3 reads CASTLQPGNTIYF. CDR3 in DNA: TGCGCCAGCACCCTGCAGCCTGGAAACACCATATATTTT. The rearrangement links TRBV5-1 to TRBJ1-3; unclear D gene. The CDR3 loop spans 13 amino acids. Germline V lookup: CDR1 SGHRS, CDR2 YFSETQ. Trimming cost V 6 bases and J 2 bases, with 9 bases left between them.

This clonotype was observed a few times. The chain couples TRBV7-9 to TRBJ1-3, with TRBD1 as a possible D gene (6 bases). CDR3 length: 13 amino acids. CDR1 is SEHNR, CDR2 FQNEAQ, per germline (reference sequence). Between the trimmed V and J ends, which lost 8 bases and 4 bases, there was a span of 12 bases. CDR3: CASDGGIGNTIYF. CDR3 nucleotide sequence: TGTGCCAGCGATGGGGGCATCGGAAACACCATATATTTT. Full variable domain (rest looked up from reference TRBV7-9 and TRBJ1-3): DTGVSQNPRHKITKRGQNVTFRCDPISEHNRLYWYRQTLGQGPEFLTYFQNEAQLEKSRLLSDRFSAERPKGSFSTLEIQRTEQGDSAMYLCASDGGIGNTIYFGEGSWLTVV.

This clonotype was seen more than once but under ten times. V is TRBV10-1 and J is TRBJ2-2, with TRBD2 identical over 9 bases. Germline values: CDR1 WNHNN, CDR2 SYGVQD (reference sequence). V lost 2 bases, J lost 3 bases, and 1 base stayed unmatched. CDR3 length: 15 amino acids. The CDR3 region is CASSEGLAYTGELFF. DNA of the CDR3: TGCGCCAGCAGTGAGGGACTAGCGTACACCGGGGAGCTGTTTTTT.

The genes are TRBV18 and TRBJ2-5; D could derive from TRBD1 or TRBD2 (5 bases each). Germline V gene data show CDR1 as KGHSH and CDR2 as LQKENI. Trimming stripped 0 bases from V and 5 bases from J, with 13 bases between. The CDR3 totals 15 residues. The CDR3 loop is CASSPPERGAETQYF. The CDR3 DNA follows: TGTGCCAGCTCACCACCGGAGAGGGGCGCTGAGACCCAGTACTTC.

This clonotype was observed a few times. The chain recombines TRBV7-9 with TRBJ2-5; D may be TRBD1 (5 bases). Per germline, CDR1 SEHNR and CDR2 FQNEAQ (reference sequence). Trimming took 5 bases from V and 3 from J, leaving 16 bases between them. The CDR3 length is 15 residues. As DNA, the CDR3 is TGTGCCAGCAGCCTAACCAGACAGACAAAAGAGACCCAGTACTTC. Residues: CASSLTRQTKETQYF. Combining the CDR3 with reference TRBV7-9 and TRBJ2-5 gives the whole variable domain DTGVSQNPRHKITKRGQNVTFRCDPISEHNRLYWYRQTLGQGPEFLTYFQNEAQLEKSRLLSDRFSAERPKGSFSTLEIQRTEQGDSAMYLCASSLTRQTKETQYFGPGTRLLVL.

In its sample, this clonotype was seen a few times. The chain uses TRBV13 and TRBJ2-7, with TRBD2 matching over 14 bases. The junction had 2 bases not matched to a gene; V was cut back by 5 bases and J by 2 bases. Germline CDR1 is PRHDT and CDR2 is FYEKMQ (reference sequence). The CDR3 contains 15 residues. The CDR3 DNA sequence: TGTGCCAGCAGCCGGACTAGCGGGGGGCCCTACGAGCAGTACTTC. Its translation is CASSRTSGGPYEQYF. The full variable domain, with the rest looked up from reference TRBV13 and TRBJ2-7, is AAGVIQSPRHLIKEKRETATLKCYPIPRHDTVYWYQQGPGQDPQFLISFYEKMQSDKGSIPDRFSAQQFSDYHSELNMSSLELGDSALYFCASSRTSGGPYEQYFGPGTRLTVT.

The rearrangement uses TRBV7-2 and TRBJ2-4, with TRBD2 as a possible D gene (6 bases). CDR3 length: 14 amino acids. Germline V lookup: CDR1 SGHTA, CDR2 FQGNSA. V was cut by 7 bases and J by 0 bases, with 10 bases left in between. The CDR3 coding sequence is TGTGCCAGCACCCCCGGGAGAGCCAAAAACATTCAGTACTTC. Its protein product is CASTPGRAKNIQYF. Looking up the rest from reference TRBV7-2 and TRBJ2-4 gives the full variable domain: GAGVSQSPSNKVTEKGKDVELRCDPISGHTALYWYRQSLGQGLEFLIYFQGNSAPDKSGLPSDRFSAERTGGSVSTLTIQRTQQEDSAVYLCASTPGRAKNIQYFGAGTRLSVL.

A few counts support this clonotype. The chain employs TRBV5-1 and TRBJ2-3, with TRBD1 as a possible D gene (5 bases). The CDR3 has 15 residues. Trimming removed 5 bases at V and 4 bases at J, with 17 bases between. CDR1 SGHRS and CDR2 YFSETQ come from the germline V gene. CDR3 sequence: CASRDPQGSADTQYF. The DNA for the CDR3 is TGCGCCAGCAGGGACCCCCAGGGAAGCGCAGATACGCAGTATTTT.